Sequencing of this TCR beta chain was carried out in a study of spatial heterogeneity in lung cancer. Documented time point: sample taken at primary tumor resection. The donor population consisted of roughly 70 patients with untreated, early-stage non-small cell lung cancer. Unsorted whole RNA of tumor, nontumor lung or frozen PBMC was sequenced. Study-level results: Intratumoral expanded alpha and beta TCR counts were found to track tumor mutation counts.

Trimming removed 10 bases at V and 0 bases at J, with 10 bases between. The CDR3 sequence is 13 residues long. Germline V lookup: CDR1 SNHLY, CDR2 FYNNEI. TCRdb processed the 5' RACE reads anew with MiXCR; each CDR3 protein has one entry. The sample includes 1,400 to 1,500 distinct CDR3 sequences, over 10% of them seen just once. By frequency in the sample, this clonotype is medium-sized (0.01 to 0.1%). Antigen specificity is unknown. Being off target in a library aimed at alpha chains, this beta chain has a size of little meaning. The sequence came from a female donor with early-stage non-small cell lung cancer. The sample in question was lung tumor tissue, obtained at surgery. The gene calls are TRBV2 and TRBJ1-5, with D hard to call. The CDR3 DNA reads TGTGCCACCAAGGGTGATAGCAATCAGCCCCAGCATTTT. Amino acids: CATKGDSNQPQHF.